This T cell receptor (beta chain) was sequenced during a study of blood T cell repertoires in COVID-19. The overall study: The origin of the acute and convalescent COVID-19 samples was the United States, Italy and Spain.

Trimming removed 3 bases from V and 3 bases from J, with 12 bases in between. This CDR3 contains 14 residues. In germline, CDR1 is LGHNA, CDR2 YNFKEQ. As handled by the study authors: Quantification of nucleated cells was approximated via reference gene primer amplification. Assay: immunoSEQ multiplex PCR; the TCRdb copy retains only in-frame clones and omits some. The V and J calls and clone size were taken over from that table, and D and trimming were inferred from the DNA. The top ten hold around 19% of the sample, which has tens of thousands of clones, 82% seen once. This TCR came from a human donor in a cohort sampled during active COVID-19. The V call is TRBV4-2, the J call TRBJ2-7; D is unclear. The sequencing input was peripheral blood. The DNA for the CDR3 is TGTGCCAGCAGCCAGGCCGGGTCTCGCTACGAGCAGTACTTC. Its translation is CASSQAGSRYEQYF.